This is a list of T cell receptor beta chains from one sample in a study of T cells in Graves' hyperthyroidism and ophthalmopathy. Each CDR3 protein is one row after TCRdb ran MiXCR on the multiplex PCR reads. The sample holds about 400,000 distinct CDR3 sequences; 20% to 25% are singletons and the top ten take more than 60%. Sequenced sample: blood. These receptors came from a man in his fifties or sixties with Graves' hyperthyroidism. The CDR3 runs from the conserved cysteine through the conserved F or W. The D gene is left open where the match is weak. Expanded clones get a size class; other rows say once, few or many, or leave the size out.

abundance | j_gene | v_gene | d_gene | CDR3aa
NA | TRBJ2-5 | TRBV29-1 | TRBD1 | CSAGQDPMYF
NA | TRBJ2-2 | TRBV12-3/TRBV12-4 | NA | CASSFGSKNTGELFF
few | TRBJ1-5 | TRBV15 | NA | CATSSMVNQPQHF
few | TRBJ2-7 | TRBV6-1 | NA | CASTGTDFQEQYF
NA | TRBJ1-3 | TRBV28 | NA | CASSSRVGRGMTIYF
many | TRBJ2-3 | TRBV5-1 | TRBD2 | CASKLAGGLIDTQYF
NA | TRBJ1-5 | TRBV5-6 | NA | CASSLAGRQDQPQHF
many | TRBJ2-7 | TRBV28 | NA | CASRAYSYEQYF
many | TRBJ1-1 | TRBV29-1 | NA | CSGKRGSNTEAFF
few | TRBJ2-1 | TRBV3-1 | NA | CASSSEGLSYNEQFF
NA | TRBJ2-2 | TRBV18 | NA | CASSPPYFAGELFF
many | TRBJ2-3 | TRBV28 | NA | CASSWRRLSTDTQYF
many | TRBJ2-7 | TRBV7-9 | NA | CASSRNYEQYF
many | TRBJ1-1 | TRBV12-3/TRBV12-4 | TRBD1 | CASRLTGTGVNGAFF
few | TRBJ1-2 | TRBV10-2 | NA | CASSGGFESYTF
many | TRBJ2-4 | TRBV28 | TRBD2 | CASSGWGGRANIQYF
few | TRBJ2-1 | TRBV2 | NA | CASRPGRYNEQFF
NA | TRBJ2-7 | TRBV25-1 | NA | CASTGHGTYEQYF
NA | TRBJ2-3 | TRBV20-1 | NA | CSARFPGSTDTQYF
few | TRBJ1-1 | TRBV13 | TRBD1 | CASSLRDRGRPLGTEAFF
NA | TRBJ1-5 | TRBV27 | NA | CASSLNGLNHQPQHF
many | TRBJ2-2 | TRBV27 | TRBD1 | CASTRTGTAPGELFF
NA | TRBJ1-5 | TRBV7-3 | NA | CASSLSSTKRFSNQPQHF
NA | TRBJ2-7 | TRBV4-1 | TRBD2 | CASSQGLAGPNYEQYF
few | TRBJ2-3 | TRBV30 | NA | CAWNYRIDTQYF
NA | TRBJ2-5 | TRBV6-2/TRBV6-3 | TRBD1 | CASRARQGYEETQYF
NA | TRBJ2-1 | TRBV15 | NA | CATLPGQHYNEQFF
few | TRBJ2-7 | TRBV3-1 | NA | CASSHYYEQYF
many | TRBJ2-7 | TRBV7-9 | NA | CASSLPGAHEQYF
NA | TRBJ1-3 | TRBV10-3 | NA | CAISESRNTIYF
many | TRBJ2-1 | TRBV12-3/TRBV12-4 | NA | CASRADRSNEQFF
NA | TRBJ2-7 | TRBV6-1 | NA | CASSESHLSYEQYF
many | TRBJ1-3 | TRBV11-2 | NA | CASSLVPSGPGNTIYF
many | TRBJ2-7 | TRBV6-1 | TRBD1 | CASRPGQGPVEQYF
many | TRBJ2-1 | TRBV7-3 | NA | CASSLRGQEQFF
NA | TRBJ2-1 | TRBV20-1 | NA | CSANSPARNEQFF
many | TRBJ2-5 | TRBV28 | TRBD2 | CASRAGVEYETQYF
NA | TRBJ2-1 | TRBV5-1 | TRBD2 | CASSPSGLAGAGTYNEQFF
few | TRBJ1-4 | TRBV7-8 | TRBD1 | CASSLGTGHEKLFF
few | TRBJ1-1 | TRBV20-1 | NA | CSASVRAGNTEAFF
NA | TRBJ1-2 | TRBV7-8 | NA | CASSHTGDFIIYGYTF
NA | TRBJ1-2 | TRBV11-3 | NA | CASSLINYGYTF
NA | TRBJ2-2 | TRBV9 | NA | CASTGSAASTGELFF
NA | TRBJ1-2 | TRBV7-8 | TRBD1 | CASREGQGYYGYTF
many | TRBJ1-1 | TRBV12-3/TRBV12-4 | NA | CASSSNTEAFF
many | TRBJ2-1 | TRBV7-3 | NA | CASSLTTYNEQFF
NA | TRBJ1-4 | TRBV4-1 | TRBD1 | CASSQVGTDEKLFF
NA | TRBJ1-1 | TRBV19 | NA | CASSHRGAGEAFF
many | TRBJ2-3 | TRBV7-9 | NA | CASSLRVDTQYF
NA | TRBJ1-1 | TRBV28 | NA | CASSSRDTEAFF
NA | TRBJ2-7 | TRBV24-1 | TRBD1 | CATSDSTGQGALRQYF